This TCR beta chain was observed in a study of T cells in Graves' hyperthyroidism and ophthalmopathy. Regions amplified from RNA transcripts were the TCR beta CDR3 regions. HTBI primers were used for first-round RT-PCR of the TCR CDR3. A single record per CDR3 protein comes from TCRdb applying MiXCR to the multiplex PCR reads. The table has around 570,000 distinct CDR3 sequences, about 20% seen once. The CDR3 loop spans 14 amino acids. Germline CDR1 reads SGDLS; CDR2 reads YYNGEE. The V and J ends lost 0 bases and 5 bases respectively, with 9 bases between them. This clonotype has a handful of counts. V and J are TRBV9 and TRBJ1-5; D is perhaps TRBD1 (6 bases). This TCR derives from a man in his forties or fifties with Graves' ophthalmopathy. Sequencing used blood. In DNA form, the CDR3 reads TGTGCCAGCAGCGTAGGTGGGGGCTATCAGCCCCAGCATTTT. Amino acid sequence: CASSVGGGYQPQHF.